The sequence of this T cell receptor beta chain was determined in a study of OX40 agonist ivuxolimab in advanced cancers. Method: immunoSEQ multiplex PCR; TCRdb's copy keeps in-frame clones and lacks some. Found here are about 45,000 clones, around 84% of them singletons; the top ten hold roughly 15%. The sequence was collected from an adult with an advanced solid tumor such as melanoma, head and neck, liver or kidney cancer. This specimen was CD4+ or CD8+ T cells sorted from blood, taken in a trial of the OX40 agonist ivuxolimab.

The CDR3 protein is CAISSPGQVVNEQFF. CDR3 DNA sequence: TGTGCCATCAGTAGCCCGGGACAGGTGGTAAATGAGCAGTTCTTC. V gene TRBV10-3 combines with J gene TRBJ2-1, with 8 positions matching TRBD1. Germline values: CDR1 ENHRY, CDR2 SYGVKD. The CDR3 extends over 15 amino acids. V lost 5 bases, J lost 7 bases, and 10 bases stayed unmatched.